The 15 T cell receptor beta chains given below trace back to one sample, sequenced in a study of CD4 T cell repertoires in COVID-19. The repertoire was sequenced with immunoSEQ multiplex PCR; TCRdb's copy has only in-frame clones and lacks some. The data show approximately 75,000 clones, with around four fifths seen just once and approximately 0.55% held by the top ten. Sequencing used CD4+ T cells from peripheral blood, obtained after recovery from COVID-19. Receptors were obtained from a human donor who had COVID-19.

V usage is TRBV5-4 and J usage is TRBJ2-3; tentatively, D is TRBD2 (5 bases). Trimming removed 6 bases from V and 2 bases from J, with 19 bases in between. The CDR3 length is 16 residues. The germline gives CDR1 SGHNT, CDR2 YYREEE (reference sequence). The CDR3 DNA sequence: TGTGCCAGCAACATTTCCCCGGGGTCGAACACAGATACGCAGTATTTT. This sequence encodes CASNISPGSNTDTQYF.

This chain links TRBV11-2 with TRBJ1-1, with D uncertain. CDR1 and CDR2 (germline): SGHAT, FQNNGV. The V and J ends lost 1 base and 1 base respectively, with 4 bases between them. The CDR3 is 13 amino acids. CDR3: CASSLAENTEAFF. CDR3 bases: TGTGCCAGCAGCTTAGCAGAGAACACTGAAGCTTTCTTT. Complete variable domain (other parts from reference TRBV11-2 and TRBJ1-1): EAGVAQSPRYKIIEKRQSVAFWCNPISGHATLYWYQQILGQGPKLLIQFQNNGVVDDSQLPKDRFSAERLKGVDSTLKIQPAKLEDSAVYLCASSLAENTEAFFGQGTRLTVV.

The chain has TRBV3-1 (or the pseudogene TRBV3-2) and TRBJ2-2, with 7 bases lining up with TRBD1. This CDR3 is 16 amino acids long. V shed 1 base, J shed 5 bases, and the junction held 7 bases outside the gene matches. CDR1 is LGHDT and CDR2 is YNNKEL in the germline V gene (reference sequence). The CDR3 coding sequence is TGTGCCAGCAGCCAAGGAGGGGGCCTCAGAACCGGGGAGCTGTTTTTT. Encoded protein: CASSQGGGLRTGELFF.

The CDR3 sequence is CASSSKRDTQYF. The DNA of the CDR3 is TGTGCCAGCAGCTCCAAGCGGGATACGCAGTATTTT. This chain uses TRBV28 with TRBJ2-3, with D maybe TRBD2 (5 bases). With 6 bases removed from V and 6 bases from J, the gap between germline ends came to 10 bases. Germline CDR1 reads MDHEN; CDR2 reads SYDVKM. The CDR3 loop spans 12 amino acids.

In DNA, the CDR3 is TGTGCCAGCAGGAGGGACTACGAGCAGTACTTC. Residues: CASRRDYEQYF. The J gene is TRBJ2-7, the V gene TRBV28; TRBD2 is a possible D gene (5 bases). There are 11 residues in the CDR3. The germline gives CDR1 MDHEN, CDR2 SYDVKM. The germline V and J ends were trimmed by 6 bases and 3 bases, with 6 bases remaining between them. Complete variable domain (other parts from reference TRBV28 and TRBJ2-7): DVKVTQSSRYLVKRTGEKVFLECVQDMDHENMFWYRQDPGLGLRLIYFSYDVKMKEKGDIPEGYSVSREKKERFSLILESASTNQTSMYLCASRRDYEQYFGPGTRLTVT.

The chain employs TRBV2 and TRBJ1-2; D is possibly TRBD1 (6 bases). The germline CDR1 and CDR2 sequences are SNHLY and FYNNEI. The CDR3 is made up of 14 amino acids. V was trimmed by 1 base and J by 4 bases, leaving 10 bases between them. CDR3 sequence reads: CASSEGGTSYGYTF. CDR3 DNA sequence: TGTGCCAGCAGTGAAGGAGGGACAAGCTATGGCTACACCTTC.

The chain links TRBV7-7 to TRBJ2-2; TRBD1 aligns across 9 bases. Losses at the gene ends were 5 bases for V and 1 base for J; bases not matched to a gene: 8. This CDR3 region has 17 residues. CDR1 is SSHAT, CDR2 FNYEAQ, per germline (reference sequence). Here the CDR3 reads CASSLTPGQGNTGELFF. In nucleotides, the CDR3 is TGTGCCAGCAGCCTAACCCCGGGACAGGGGAACACCGGGGAGCTGTTTTTT.

This chain connects TRBV15 to TRBJ2-1; D gene unclear. The V gene's germline CDR1 is LNHNV and CDR2 YYDKDF (reference sequence). The V end lost 0 bases, the J end lost 8 bases, and 11 bases lay between the germline ends. There are 14 residues in the CDR3. This CDR3 reads CATSRDRGIDEQFF. In DNA form, the CDR3 reads TGTGCCACCAGCAGAGATAGAGGAATAGATGAGCAGTTCTTC.

The chain combines TRBV12-3 or TRBV12-4 with TRBJ2-5, with TRBD2 as a possible D gene (6 bases). The CDR3 runs 13 residues. V was pared by 3 bases and J by 6 bases, with 11 bases between. The CDR3 is CASSLGGEKTQYF. CDR3 in DNA: TGTGCCAGCAGTTTGGGGGGAGAGAAGACCCAGTACTTC.

This clone has a single count. The DNA of the CDR3 is TGTGCCAGCAGCCGTAGCGGGAGTAGAAATGAGCAGTTCTTC. Protein: CASSRSGSRNEQFF. V and J are TRBV6-5 and TRBJ2-1; 9 bases align to TRBD2. Germline values: CDR1 MNHEY, CDR2 SVGAGI. J was trimmed by 7 bases and V by 6 bases; bases with no gene match: 7. CDR3 length equals 14 residues.

The rearrangement joins TRBV15 to TRBJ1-3; TRBD1 matches at 7 bases. The ends lost 0 bases at V and 4 bases at J; junction bases unmatched: 6. CDR1 and CDR2 (germline): LNHNV, YYDKDF (reference sequence). The CDR3 extends over 16 amino acids. The CDR3 protein is CATSRDRRGPGNTIYF. Here the CDR3 DNA reads TGTGCCACCAGCAGAGATCGGAGGGGGCCCGGAAACACCATATATTTT.

The chain employs TRBV5-1 and TRBJ2-7; TRBD1 matches 11 bases. The CDR3 runs 16 residues. With V trimmed by 3 bases and J by 4 bases, 9 bases remained unmatched. Germline CDR1 reads SGHRS; CDR2 reads YFSETQ. The CDR3 sequence: CASSSAGTGGLYEQYF. The CDR3 DNA follows: TGCGCCAGCAGCTCCGCCGGGACAGGGGGTCTATACGAGCAGTACTTC.

With regard to this clone: The sample contains more than one DNA sequence encoding this CDR3. This chain connects TRBV5-1 to TRBJ2-5; 9 positions agree with TRBD2. The J segment lost 3 bases and the V segment lost 1 base, leaving 4 bases of the junction unmatched. This CDR3 is built from 15 residues. Per germline, CDR1 SGHRS and CDR2 YFSETQ. The CDR3 loop is CASSLLGLAEETQYF. The CDR3 nucleotides are TGCGCCAGCAGCTTGTTGGGACTAGCCGAAGAGACCCAGTACTTC.

The chain joins TRBV27 to TRBJ2-2; the D gene is possibly TRBD1 (6 bases). Germline CDR1 MNHEY, CDR2 SMNVEV (reference sequence). V was pared by 8 bases and J by 0 bases, with 13 bases between. The CDR3 consists of 15 residues. The CDR3 region has the DNA TGTGCCAGCCGGGACACCCCCCCGAACACCGGGGAGCTGTTTTTT. Protein: CASRDTPPNTGELFF.

The chain couples TRBV25-1 to TRBJ2-2; TRBD2 is a possible D gene (6 bases). Trimming removed 4 bases from V and 5 bases from J, with 8 bases in between. Germline values: CDR1 MGHDK, CDR2 SYGVNS. The CDR3 consists of 13 residues. CDR3 DNA sequence: TGTGCCAGCAGTGCCGGGGGTACCGGGGAGCTGTTTTTT. It is translated as CASSAGGTGELFF.